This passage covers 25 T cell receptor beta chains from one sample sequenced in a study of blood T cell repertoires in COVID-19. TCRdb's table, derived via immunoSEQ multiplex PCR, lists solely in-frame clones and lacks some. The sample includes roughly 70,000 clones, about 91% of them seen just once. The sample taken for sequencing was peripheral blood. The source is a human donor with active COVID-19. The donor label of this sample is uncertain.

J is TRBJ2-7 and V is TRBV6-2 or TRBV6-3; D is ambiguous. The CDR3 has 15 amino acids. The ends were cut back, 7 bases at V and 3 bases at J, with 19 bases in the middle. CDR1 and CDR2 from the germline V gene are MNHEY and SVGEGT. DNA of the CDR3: TGTGCCAGCACCCCCCCGGGTCCTCTAGACTACGAGCAGTACTTC. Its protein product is CASTPPGPLDYEQYF.

The CDR3 loop reads CASSYPGSRGETQYF. CDR3 nucleotides: TGTGCCAGCAGTTATCCGGGGAGTCGGGGAGAGACCCAGTACTTC. This chain joins TRBV28 and TRBJ2-5, with a weak D call TRBD2 (5 bases). The length of the CDR3 is 15 residues. The ends were cut back, 4 bases at V and 4 bases at J, with 16 bases in the middle. Germline V gene data show CDR1 as MDHEN and CDR2 as SYDVKM. The full variable domain, rest sourced from reference TRBV28 and TRBJ2-5, is DVKVTQSSRYLVKRTGEKVFLECVQDMDHENMFWYRQDPGLGLRLIYFSYDVKMKEKGDIPEGYSVSREKKERFSLILESASTNQTSMYLCASSYPGSRGETQYFGPGTRLLVL.

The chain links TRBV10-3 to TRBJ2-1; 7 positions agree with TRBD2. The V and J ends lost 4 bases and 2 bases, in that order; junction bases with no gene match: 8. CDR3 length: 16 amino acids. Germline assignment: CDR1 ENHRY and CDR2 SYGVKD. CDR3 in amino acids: CAISGGAGVAYNEQFF. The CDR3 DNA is TGTGCCATCAGTGGGGGTGCGGGAGTAGCCTACAATGAGCAGTTCTTC.

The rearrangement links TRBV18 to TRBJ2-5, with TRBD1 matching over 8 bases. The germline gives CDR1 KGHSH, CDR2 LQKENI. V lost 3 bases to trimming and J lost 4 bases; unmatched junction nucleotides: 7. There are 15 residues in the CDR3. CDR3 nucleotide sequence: TGTGCCAGCTCACCGGCAGGACAGGGACGAGAGACCCAGTACTTC. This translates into CASSPAGQGRETQYF.

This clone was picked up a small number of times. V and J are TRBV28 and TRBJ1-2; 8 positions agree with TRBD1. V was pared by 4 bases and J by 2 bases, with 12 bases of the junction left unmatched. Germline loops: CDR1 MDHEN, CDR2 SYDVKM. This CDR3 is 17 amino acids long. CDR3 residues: CASSSQTGGSINYGYTF. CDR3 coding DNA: TGTGCCAGCAGTTCTCAAACAGGGGGTAGTATCAACTATGGCTACACCTTC.

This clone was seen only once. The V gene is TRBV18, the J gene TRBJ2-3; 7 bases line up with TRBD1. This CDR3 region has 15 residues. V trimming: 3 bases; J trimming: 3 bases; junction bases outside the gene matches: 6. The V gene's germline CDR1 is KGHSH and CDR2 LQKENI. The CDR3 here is CASSPLQGRTDTQYF. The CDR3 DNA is TGTGCCAGCTCACCTCTACAGGGGCGAACAGATACGCAGTATTTT.

The CDR3 DNA reads as TGTGCCAGCTCACCATCCGGGACAGGGCATCTCGAGCAGTACTTC. The encoded protein is CASSPSGTGHLEQYF. This sequence joins TRBV18 and TRBJ2-7; 9 nucleotides match TRBD1. CDR3 size: 15 residues. Per the germline V gene, CDR1 is KGHSH and CDR2 is LQKENI. The J segment lost 6 bases and the V segment lost 2 bases, leaving 8 bases of the junction unmatched.

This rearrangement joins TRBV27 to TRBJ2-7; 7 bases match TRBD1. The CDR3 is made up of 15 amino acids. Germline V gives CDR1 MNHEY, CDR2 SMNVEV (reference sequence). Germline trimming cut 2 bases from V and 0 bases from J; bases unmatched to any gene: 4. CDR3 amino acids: CASSLRQGPSYEQYF. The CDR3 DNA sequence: TGTGCCAGCAGTTTACGACAGGGACCCTCCTACGAGCAGTACTTC.

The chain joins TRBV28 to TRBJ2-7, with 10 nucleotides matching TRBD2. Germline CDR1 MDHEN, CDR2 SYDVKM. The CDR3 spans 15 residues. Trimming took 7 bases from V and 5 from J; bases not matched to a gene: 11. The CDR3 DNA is TGTGCCAGCAACCCTCTAGCGGGAGATAGTAACGAGCAGTACTTC. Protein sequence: CASNPLAGDSNEQYF.

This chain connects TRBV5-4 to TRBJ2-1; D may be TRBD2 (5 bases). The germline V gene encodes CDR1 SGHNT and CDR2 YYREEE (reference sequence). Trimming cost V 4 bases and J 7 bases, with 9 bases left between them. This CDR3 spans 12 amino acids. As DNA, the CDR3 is TGTGCCAGCAGCCCCTCGGGGAATGAGCAGTTCTTC. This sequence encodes CASSPSGNEQFF.

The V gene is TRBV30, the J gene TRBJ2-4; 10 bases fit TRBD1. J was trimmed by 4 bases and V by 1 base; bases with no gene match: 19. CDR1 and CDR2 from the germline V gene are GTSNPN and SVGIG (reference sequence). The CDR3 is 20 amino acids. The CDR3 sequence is CAWSASAGTGEYWRKNIQYF. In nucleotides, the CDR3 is TGTGCCTGGAGTGCGTCGGCCGGGACAGGGGAGTATTGGCGTAAAAACATTCAGTACTTC.

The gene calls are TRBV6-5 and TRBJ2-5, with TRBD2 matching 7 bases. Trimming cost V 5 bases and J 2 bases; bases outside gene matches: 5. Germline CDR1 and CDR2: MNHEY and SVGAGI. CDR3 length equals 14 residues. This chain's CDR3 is CASSKTSAQETQYF. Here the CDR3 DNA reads TGTGCCAGCAGTAAAACTAGCGCACAAGAGACCCAGTACTTC.

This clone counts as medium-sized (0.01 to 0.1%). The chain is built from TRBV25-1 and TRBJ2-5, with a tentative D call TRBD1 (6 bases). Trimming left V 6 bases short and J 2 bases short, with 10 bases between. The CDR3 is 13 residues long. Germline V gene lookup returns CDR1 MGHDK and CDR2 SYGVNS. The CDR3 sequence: CASRAGTQETQYF. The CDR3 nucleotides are TGTGCCAGCAGAGCCGGGACACAAGAGACCCAGTACTTC.

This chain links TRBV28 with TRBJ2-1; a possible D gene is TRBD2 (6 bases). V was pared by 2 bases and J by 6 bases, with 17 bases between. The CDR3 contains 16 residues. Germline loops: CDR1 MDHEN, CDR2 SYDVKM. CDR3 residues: CASSLPLQDGGNEQFF. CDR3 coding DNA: TGTGCCAGCAGTTTACCTCTCCAGGACGGGGGCAATGAGCAGTTCTTC.

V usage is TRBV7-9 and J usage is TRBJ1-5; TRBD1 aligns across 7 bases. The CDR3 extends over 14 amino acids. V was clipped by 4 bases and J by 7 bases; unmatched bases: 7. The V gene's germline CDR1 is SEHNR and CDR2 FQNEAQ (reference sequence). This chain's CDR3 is CASSSMTGTQPQHF. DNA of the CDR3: TGTGCCAGCAGCTCCATGACAGGGACGCAGCCCCAGCATTTT. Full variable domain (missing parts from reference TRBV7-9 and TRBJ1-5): DTGVSQNPRHKITKRGQNVTFRCDPISEHNRLYWYRQTLGQGPEFLTYFQNEAQLEKSRLLSDRFSAERPKGSFSTLEIQRTEQGDSAMYLCASSSMTGTQPQHFGDGTRLSIL.

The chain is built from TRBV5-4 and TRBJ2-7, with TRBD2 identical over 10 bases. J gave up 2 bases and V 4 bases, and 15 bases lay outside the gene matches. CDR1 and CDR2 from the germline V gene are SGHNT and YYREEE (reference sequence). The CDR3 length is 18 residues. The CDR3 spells CASSPHPGSGREAYEQYF. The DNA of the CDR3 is TGTGCCAGCAGCCCGCACCCGGGGAGCGGGAGGGAAGCCTACGAGCAGTACTTC.

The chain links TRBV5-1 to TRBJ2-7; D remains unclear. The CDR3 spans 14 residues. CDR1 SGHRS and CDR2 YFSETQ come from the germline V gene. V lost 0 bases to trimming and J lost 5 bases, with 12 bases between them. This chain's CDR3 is CASSLAQAWDEQYF. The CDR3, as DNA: TGCGCCAGCAGCTTGGCGCAGGCCTGGGACGAGCAGTACTTC.

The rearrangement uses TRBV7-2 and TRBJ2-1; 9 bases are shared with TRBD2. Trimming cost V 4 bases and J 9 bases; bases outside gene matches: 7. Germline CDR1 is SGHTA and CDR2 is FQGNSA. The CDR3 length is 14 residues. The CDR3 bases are TGTGCCAGCAGCTCCTTTAGCGGGGGCCGTGAGCAGTTCTTC. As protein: CASSSFSGGREQFF.

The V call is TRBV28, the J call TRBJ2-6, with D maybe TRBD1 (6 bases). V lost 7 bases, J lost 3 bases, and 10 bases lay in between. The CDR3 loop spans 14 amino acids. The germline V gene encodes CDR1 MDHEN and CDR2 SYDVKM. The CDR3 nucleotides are TGTGCCAGCACCTGGACAGTTGGGGCCAACGTCCTGACTTTC. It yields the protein CASTWTVGANVLTF.

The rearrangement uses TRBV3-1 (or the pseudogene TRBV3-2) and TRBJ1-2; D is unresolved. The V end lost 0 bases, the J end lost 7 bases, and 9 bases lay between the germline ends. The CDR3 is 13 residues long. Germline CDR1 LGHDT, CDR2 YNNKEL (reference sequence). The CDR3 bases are TGTGCCAGCAGCCAAGATAGCCTCGGTGGCTACACCTTC. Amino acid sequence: CASSQDSLGGYTF.

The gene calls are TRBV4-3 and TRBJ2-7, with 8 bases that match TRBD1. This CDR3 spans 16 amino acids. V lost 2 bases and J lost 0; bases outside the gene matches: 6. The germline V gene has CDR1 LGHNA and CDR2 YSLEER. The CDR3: CASSQLTGGISYEQYF. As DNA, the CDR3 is TGCGCCAGCAGCCAATTAACAGGGGGGATCTCCTACGAGCAGTACTTC.

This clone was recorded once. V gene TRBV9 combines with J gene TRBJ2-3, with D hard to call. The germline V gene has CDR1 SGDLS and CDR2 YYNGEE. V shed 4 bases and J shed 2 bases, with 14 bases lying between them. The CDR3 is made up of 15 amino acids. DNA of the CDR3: TGTGCCAGCAGCCCGGTCCCACCTGCCACAGATACGCAGTATTTT. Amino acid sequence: CASSPVPPATDTQYF.

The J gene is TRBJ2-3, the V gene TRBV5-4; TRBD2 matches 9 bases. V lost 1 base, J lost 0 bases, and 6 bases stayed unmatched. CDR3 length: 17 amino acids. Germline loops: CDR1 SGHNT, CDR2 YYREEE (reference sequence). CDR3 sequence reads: CASSLMTSGTSTDTQYF. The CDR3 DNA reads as TGTGCCAGCAGCTTGATGACTAGCGGAACTAGCACAGATACGCAGTATTTT.

DNA of the CDR3: TGTGCCAGCTCGCCGGGACAGGGGGGACCGGATACGCAGTATTTT. As protein: CASSPGQGGPDTQYF. The chain has TRBV18 and TRBJ2-3; 11 bases align to TRBD1. CDR1 and CDR2 from the germline V gene are KGHSH and LQKENI. Trimming cost V 6 bases and J 6 bases; bases outside gene matches: 8. This CDR3 has 15 residues. Drawing the rest from reference TRBV18 and TRBJ2-3, the complete variable domain is NAGVMQNPRHLVRRRGQEARLRCSPMKGHSHVYWYRQLPEEGLKFMVYLQKENIIDESGMPKERFSAEFPKEGPSILRIQQVVRGDSAAYFCASSPGQGGPDTQYFGPGTRLTVL.

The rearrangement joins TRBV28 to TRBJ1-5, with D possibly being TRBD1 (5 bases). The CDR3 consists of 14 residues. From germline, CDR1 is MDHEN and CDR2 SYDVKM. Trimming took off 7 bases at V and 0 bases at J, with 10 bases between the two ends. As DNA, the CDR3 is TGTGCCAGCATGGGGGGGTATAGCAATCAGCCCCAGCATTTT. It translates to CASMGGYSNQPQHF.